This T cell receptor (beta chain) was retrieved from a study of neurological immune-mediated disorders. 5'RACE employing 10-nucleotide random UMIs yielded the cDNA. TCRdb redid the calling of the 5' RACE reads with MiXCR, one entry per CDR3 protein. Here the sample spans tens of thousands of distinct CDR3 sequences, around 5.8% being singletons. The CDR3 runs to 15 residues. Germline trimming cut 2 bases from V and 8 bases from J; bases unmatched to any gene: 9. The germline V gene encodes CDR1 SNHLY and CDR2 FYNNEI. This TCR was recovered from a woman aged 18-29 years with multiple sclerosis. The V and J genes are TRBV2 and TRBJ2-1; 7 bases align to TRBD1. Sequences were obtained from CD4+ T cells from blood. This CDR3 is CASSEITQGNYEQFF. The CDR3 DNA reads as TGTGCCAGCAGTGAAATAACACAGGGGAATTATGAGCAGTTCTTC. Filled out from reference TRBV2 and TRBJ2-1, the complete variable domain reads EPEVTQTPSHQVTQMGQEVILRCVPISNHLYFYWYRQILGQKVEFLVSFYNNEISEKSEIFDDQFSVERPDGSNFTLKIRSTKLEDSAMYFCASSEITQGNYEQFFGPGTRLTVL.